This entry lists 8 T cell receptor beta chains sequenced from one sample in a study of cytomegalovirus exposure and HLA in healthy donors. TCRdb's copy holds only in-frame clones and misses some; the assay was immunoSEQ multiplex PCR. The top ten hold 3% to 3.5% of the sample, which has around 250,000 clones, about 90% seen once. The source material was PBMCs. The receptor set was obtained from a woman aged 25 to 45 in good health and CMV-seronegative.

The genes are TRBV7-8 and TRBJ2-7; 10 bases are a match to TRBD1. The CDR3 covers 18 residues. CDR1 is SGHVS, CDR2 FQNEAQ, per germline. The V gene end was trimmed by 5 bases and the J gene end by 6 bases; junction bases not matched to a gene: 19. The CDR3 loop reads CASSAPMTGGPRIIEQYF. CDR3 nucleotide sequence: TGTGCCAGCAGCGCTCCGATGACAGGGGGCCCGCGGATAATCGAGCAGTACTTC.

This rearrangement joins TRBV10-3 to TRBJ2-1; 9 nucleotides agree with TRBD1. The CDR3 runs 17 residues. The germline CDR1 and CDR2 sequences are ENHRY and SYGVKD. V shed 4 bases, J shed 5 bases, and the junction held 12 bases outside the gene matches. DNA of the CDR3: TGTGCCATCAGTGGAGGACGGGACAGGGAAACCAACAATGAGCAGTTCTTC. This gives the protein CAISGGRDRETNNEQFF.

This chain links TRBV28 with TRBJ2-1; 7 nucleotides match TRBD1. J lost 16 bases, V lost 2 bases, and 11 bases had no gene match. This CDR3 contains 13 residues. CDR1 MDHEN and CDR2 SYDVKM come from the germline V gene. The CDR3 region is CASSLTRTGSVFF. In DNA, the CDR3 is TGTGCCAGCAGTTTAACCCGGACAGGATCGGTCTTCTTC.

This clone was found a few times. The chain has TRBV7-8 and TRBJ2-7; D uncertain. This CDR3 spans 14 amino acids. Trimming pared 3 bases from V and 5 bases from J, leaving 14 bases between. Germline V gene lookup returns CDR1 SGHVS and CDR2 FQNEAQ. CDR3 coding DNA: TGTGCCAGCAGCTTCGGTCTATCGGCCCACGAGCAGTACTTC. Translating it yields CASSFGLSAHEQYF.

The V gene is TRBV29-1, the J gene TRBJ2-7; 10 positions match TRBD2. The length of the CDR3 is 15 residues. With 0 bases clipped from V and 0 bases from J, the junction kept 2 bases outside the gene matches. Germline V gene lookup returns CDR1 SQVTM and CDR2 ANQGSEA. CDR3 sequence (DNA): TGCAGCGTTGAAGATCCTAGCGGGAGCTCCTACGAGCAGTACTTC. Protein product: CSVEDPSGSSYEQYF.

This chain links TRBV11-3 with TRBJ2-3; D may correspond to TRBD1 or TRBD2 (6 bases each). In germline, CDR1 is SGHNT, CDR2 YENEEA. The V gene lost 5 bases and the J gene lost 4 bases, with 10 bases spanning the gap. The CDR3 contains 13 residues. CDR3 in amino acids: CASSPGGPDTQYF. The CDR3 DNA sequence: TGTGCCAGCAGCCCCGGGGGCCCAGATACGCAGTATTTT.

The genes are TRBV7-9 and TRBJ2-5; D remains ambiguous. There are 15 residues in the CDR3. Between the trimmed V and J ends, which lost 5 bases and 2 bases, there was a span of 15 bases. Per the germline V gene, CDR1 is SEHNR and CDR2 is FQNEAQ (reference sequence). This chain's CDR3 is CASSLWISEQETQYF. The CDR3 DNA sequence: TGTGCCAGCAGCCTGTGGATCTCGGAACAAGAGACCCAGTACTTC.

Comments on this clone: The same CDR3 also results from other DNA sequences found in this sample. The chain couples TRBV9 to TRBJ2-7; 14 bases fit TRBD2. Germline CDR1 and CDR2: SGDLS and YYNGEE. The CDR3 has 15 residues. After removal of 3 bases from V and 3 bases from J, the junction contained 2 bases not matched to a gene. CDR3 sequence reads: CASSGGTSGSYEQYF. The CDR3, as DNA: TGTGCCAGCAGCGGGGGGACTAGCGGGAGCTACGAGCAGTACTTC.